This T cell receptor beta chain was identified in a study of regulatory T cells in long-lasting Graves disease. Study-level points and caveats: Persistent patients shared more public clonotypes (about 2,600) than new patients (about 1,000). Thyroid tissue went unexamined; only peripheral blood was analyzed. There were preferences for TRBV28, TRBJ1-2 and TRBJ2-5 in persistent disease.

As to time point: newly diagnosed GD, antithyroid drugs for less than 3 months. Making the TCR library involved RNA that had been extracted from PBMCs. Roughly 9 milliliters of peripheral blood were taken and placed in EDTA tubes. Ten or more counts support this clonotype. Antigen: not known. For TCR beta, libraries came from iRepertoire HTBI primers and Arm-PCR of CDR3 regions. TCRdb processed the multiplex PCR reads anew with MiXCR; each CDR3 protein has one entry. The sample records 350,000 to 400,000 distinct CDR3 sequences, less than 20% being singletons. Trimming stripped 8 bases from V and 1 base from J, with 5 bases between. Looked up from germline, CDR1 is ENHRY and CDR2 is SYGVKD. The CDR3 has 11 amino acids.

This receptor was identified in a female donor with Graves disease. The rearrangement links TRBV10-3 to TRBJ1-1; no firm D call. The sample in question was peripheral blood mononuclear cells (PBMCs), obtained at new diagnosis, from a patient treated with antithyroid drugs. The CDR3 nucleotides are TGTGCCATCCAAGAGAACACTGAAGCTTTCTTT. Amino acids: CAIQENTEAFF.